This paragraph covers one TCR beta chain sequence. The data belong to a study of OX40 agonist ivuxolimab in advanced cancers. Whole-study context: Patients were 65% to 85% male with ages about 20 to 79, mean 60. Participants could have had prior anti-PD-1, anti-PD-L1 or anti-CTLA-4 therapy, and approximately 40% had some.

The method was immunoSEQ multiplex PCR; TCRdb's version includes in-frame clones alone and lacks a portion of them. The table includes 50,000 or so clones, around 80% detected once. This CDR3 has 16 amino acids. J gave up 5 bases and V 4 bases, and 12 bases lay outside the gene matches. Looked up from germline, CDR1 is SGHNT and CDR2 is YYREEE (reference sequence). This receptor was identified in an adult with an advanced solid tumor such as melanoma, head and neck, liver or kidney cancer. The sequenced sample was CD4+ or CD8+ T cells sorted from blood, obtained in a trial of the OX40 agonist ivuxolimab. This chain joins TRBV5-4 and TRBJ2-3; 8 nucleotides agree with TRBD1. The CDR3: CASSPGGTGFRDTQYF. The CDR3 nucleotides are TGTGCCAGCAGCCCTGGTGGGACAGGTTTTAGAGATACGCAGTATTTT.